Sequencing of this TCR beta chain was carried out in a study of shared clonotypes between healthy human individuals. Trimming pared 4 bases from V and 5 bases from J, leaving 6 bases between. This CDR3 region has 11 residues. Germline V lookup: CDR1 MNHNS, CDR2 SASEGT. Naive CD8 cells lacked CD45RO and underwent positive selection for CCR7, leaving out terminally differentiated effector memory CD45RA+ cells. Generated by immunoSEQ multiplex PCR, the TCRdb table keeps only in-frame clones and is missing some. The sample has 2 million to 2.5 million clones, 85% to 95% seen once. The chain carries TRBV6-1 and TRBJ2-7, with D hard to call. Sequenced material: naive CD8+ T cells sorted from blood. This receptor was obtained from a man in his late teens or twenties in good health. The CDR3 bases are TGTGCCAGCAGTGTTGGGGACGAGCAGTACTTC. Translated, it gives CASSVGDEQYF.